Shown below are 26 T cell receptor beta chains from a single sample sequenced in a study of early T cells in non-severe SARS-CoV-2 infection. TCRdb independently ran MiXCR on the 5' RACE reads; one entry per CDR3 protein. The sample yields 40,000 to 55,000 distinct CDR3 sequences, under 7.5% seen once. The material sequenced was whole blood, taken at baseline. The receptors come from an adult who was a healthcare worker with PCR-confirmed SARS-CoV-2 infection or an uninfected control (not recorded which).

The sample holds a few counts of this clonotype. The chain couples TRBV5-6 to TRBJ1-5; D may be TRBD1 (6 bases). The CDR3 contains 13 residues. V was shortened by 3 bases and J by 7 bases, with 11 bases between the two germline ends. Per germline, CDR1 SGHDT and CDR2 YYEEEE. Here the CDR3 DNA reads TGTGCCAGCAGCTCCAACAGGGACCAGCCCCAGCATTTT. Amino acid sequence: CASSSNRDQPQHF. The variable domain in full, with the rest retrieved from reference TRBV5-6 and TRBJ1-5, is DAGVTQSPTHLIKTRGQQVTLRCSPKSGHDTVSWYQQALGQGPQFIFQYYEEEERQRGNFPDRFSGHQFPNYSSELNVNALLLGDSALYLCASSSNRDQPQHFGDGTRLSIL.

This clonotype was found many times. The V and J genes are TRBV27 and TRBJ2-7, with 7 bases fitting TRBD2. CDR1 and CDR2 from the germline V gene are MNHEY and SMNVEV (reference sequence). This CDR3 contains 14 residues. V shed 4 bases and J 5 bases; nucleotides not matched to a gene: 8. The CDR3 DNA follows: TGTGCCAGCAGTTCGAGGAGGGAGGGTAACGAGCAGTACTTC. Translated: CASSSRREGNEQYF.

There are many counts of this clonotype. The chain couples TRBV7-2 to TRBJ1-5; D is perhaps TRBD1 (5 bases). There are 14 residues in the CDR3. Germline CDR1 is SGHTA and CDR2 is FQGNSA. V dropped 2 bases and J dropped 7 bases, with 12 bases sitting between them. The CDR3 DNA reads TGTGCCAGCAGCTTATATGGGGGTTGGCAGCCCCAGCATTTT. Protein product: CASSLYGGWQPQHF.

This clonotype was picked up many times. The chain has TRBV6-5 and TRBJ2-7, with a tentative D call TRBD1 (6 bases). The CDR3 has 15 amino acids. Trimming stripped 0 bases from V and 3 bases from J, with 12 bases between. CDR1 is MNHEY and CDR2 is SVGAGI in the germline V gene. The DNA for the CDR3 is TGTGCCAGCAGTTACTCGAGGACAGCTCACTACGAGCAGTACTTC. Protein sequence: CASSYSRTAHYEQYF.

The chain links TRBV18 to TRBJ2-1; the match to TRBD1 covers 8 bases. The CDR3 is 16 amino acids. J was trimmed by 7 bases and V by 3 bases; bases with no gene match: 11. CDR1 is KGHSH, CDR2 LQKENI, per germline. CDR3 loop: CASSPDQGAAGNEQFF. The DNA of the CDR3 is TGTGCCAGCTCACCGGATCAGGGGGCGGCAGGGAATGAGCAGTTCTTC.

V gene TRBV12-3 or TRBV12-4 combines with J gene TRBJ1-1; a weak D match, TRBD1 (6 bases). The CDR3 is 13 amino acids. Trimming left V 3 bases short and J 4 bases short, with 9 bases between. The CDR3 sequence: CASSFTGRTEAFF. As DNA, the CDR3 is TGTGCCAGCAGTTTTACAGGGCGCACTGAAGCTTTCTTT.

The chain employs TRBV6-5 and TRBJ2-1; TRBD2 agrees at 13 bases. V lost 6 bases, J lost 12 bases, and 11 bases stayed unmatched. This CDR3 is 15 amino acids long. Germline values: CDR1 MNHEY, CDR2 SVGAGI. The chain's CDR3 is CASSPRTSGGDVQFF. The DNA of the CDR3 is TGTGCCAGCAGCCCTAGGACTAGCGGGGGTGATGTGCAGTTCTTC.

Ten or more counts support this clonotype. The CDR3 loop is CASSHGGPSGANVLTF. In DNA, the CDR3 is TGCGCCAGCAGCCATGGGGGGCCCTCTGGGGCCAACGTCCTGACTTTC. The chain combines TRBV4-3 with TRBJ2-6; D assignment may be TRBD1 or TRBD2 (6 bases each). This CDR3 contains 16 residues. Trimming stripped 3 bases from V and 0 bases from J, with 9 bases between. Germline assignment: CDR1 LGHNA and CDR2 YSLEER.

V gene TRBV11-2 combines with J gene TRBJ2-1; D is uncertain. Germline CDR1 and CDR2: SGHAT and FQNNGV. CDR3 length: 15 amino acids. V lost 5 bases to trimming and J lost 4 bases, with 15 bases between them. In nucleotides, the CDR3 is TGTGCCAGCAGCACCTACTCCATCCCTTACAATGAGCAGTTCTTC. It encodes CASSTYSIPYNEQFF. The full variable domain, its missing parts supplied by reference TRBV11-2 and TRBJ2-1, is EAGVAQSPRYKIIEKRQSVAFWCNPISGHATLYWYQQILGQGPKLLIQFQNNGVVDDSQLPKDRFSAERLKGVDSTLKIQPAKLEDSAVYLCASSTYSIPYNEQFFGPGTRLTVL.

There are many counts of this clonotype. V usage is TRBV12-3 or TRBV12-4 and J usage is TRBJ1-5; a possible D gene is TRBD1 (6 bases). The CDR3 runs to 18 residues. With 6 bases removed from V and 3 bases from J, the gap between germline ends came to 24 bases. The CDR3 nucleotides read TGTGCCAGCAGAGCTCTGGGGCCGGGGGCAGGGAACAATCAGCCCCAGCATTTT. Amino acids: CASRALGPGAGNNQPQHF.

This clonotype appeared many times. CDR3 sequence (DNA): TGTGCCAGCAGCTTAGGAGGTTATGGCTACACCTTC. Its protein is CASSLGGYGYTF. This chain uses TRBV7-2 with TRBJ1-2; D not certain. This CDR3 region has 12 residues. Trimming cost V 1 base and J 5 bases, with 5 bases left between them. Germline CDR1 is SGHTA and CDR2 is FQGNSA.

This clonotype occurred many times. The V and J genes are TRBV7-8 and TRBJ2-2; D is ambiguous. Germline CDR1 and CDR2: SGHVS and FQNEAQ. Trimming removed 2 bases at V and 4 bases at J, with 8 bases between. The CDR3 sequence is 14 residues long. The CDR3: CASSLRWLTGELFF. DNA for the CDR3: TGTGCCAGCAGCTTACGGTGGCTCACCGGGGAGCTGTTTTTT.

This clonotype showed up many times. V and J are TRBV7-6 and TRBJ2-1, with D perhaps matching TRBD2 (5 bases). CDR1 is SGHVS, CDR2 FNYEAQ, per germline. The V end was cut by 2 bases, the J end by 7 bases, with 15 bases between. The CDR3 length is 15 residues. The DNA of the CDR3 is TGTGCCAGCAGCTTATCCTTCGGGGTCGGGAATGAGCAGTTCTTC. Protein product: CASSLSFGVGNEQFF. The whole variable domain, remainder taken from reference TRBV7-6 and TRBJ2-1, is GAGVSQSPRYKVTKRGQDVALRCDPISGHVSLYWYRQALGQGPEFLTYFNYEAQQDKSGLPNDRFSAERPEGSISTLTIQRTEQRDSAMYRCASSLSFGVGNEQFFGPGTRLTVL.

This clonotype has ten or more counts. The chain carries TRBV20-1 and TRBJ2-5; D tentatively reads TRBD1 or TRBD2 (5 bases each). CDR3 length: 15 amino acids. The germline V and J ends were trimmed by 4 bases and 5 bases, with 20 bases remaining between them. CDR1 is DFQATT, CDR2 SNEGSKA, per germline (reference sequence). CDR3: CSAKFGGSKLETQYF. The CDR3 DNA is TGCAGTGCTAAGTTTGGGGGATCGAAGTTGGAGACCCAGTACTTC.

This clonotype was picked up many times. The chain employs TRBV6-2 or TRBV6-3 and TRBJ2-5; 7 positions match TRBD2. Germline values: CDR1 MNHEY, CDR2 SVGEGT. The V segment lost 7 bases and the J segment 1 base; nucleotides outside the gene matches: 12. The CDR3 is made up of 16 amino acids. Here the CDR3 DNA reads TGTGCCAGCACCCCCTCGGGGACTACCAGCCAAGAGACCCAGTACTTC. Amino acids: CASTPSGTTSQETQYF.

There are a few counts of this clonotype. This rearrangement joins TRBV7-3 to TRBJ1-4, with D tentatively TRBD1 (6 bases). This CDR3 spans 15 amino acids. The V end was cut by 3 bases, the J end by 5 bases, with 13 bases between. Germline V gene sequence: CDR1 SGHTA, CDR2 FQGTGA. The CDR3 is CASSFSGGANEKLFF. The CDR3 bases are TGTGCCAGCAGCTTTTCCGGGGGCGCCAATGAAAAACTGTTTTTT.

The gene calls are TRBV7-9 and TRBJ2-2; no definite D call. With 4 bases removed from V and 9 bases from J, the gap between germline ends came to 27 bases. The CDR3 length is 18 residues. Germline loops: CDR1 SEHNR, CDR2 FQNEAQ (reference sequence). The CDR3 here is CASSSPIGRPDGGWELFF. The DNA of the CDR3 is TGTGCCAGCAGCTCACCGATCGGACGGCCTGATGGTGGTTGGGAGCTGTTTTTT.

The sample holds many counts of this clonotype. This chain uses TRBV7-2 with TRBJ2-7, with D possibly TRBD2 on 6 matching bases. Germline V lookup: CDR1 SGHTA, CDR2 FQGNSA. This CDR3 region has 14 residues. V was pared by 5 bases and J by 3 bases, with 14 bases between. CDR3 amino acids: CASSPRPGDYEQYF. CDR3 nucleotide sequence: TGTGCCAGCAGCCCTCGGCCGGGAGACTACGAGCAGTACTTC.

This clonotype was detected a few times. The chain joins TRBV6-1 to TRBJ2-1; D is perhaps TRBD1 (6 bases). The CDR3 loop spans 16 amino acids. Trimming stripped 2 bases from V and 5 bases from J, with 16 bases between. Germline loops: CDR1 MNHNS, CDR2 SASEGT. The CDR3 protein is CASSEFLAGTNNEQFF. The CDR3 DNA follows: TGTGCCAGCAGTGAATTCCTCGCCGGGACAAACAATGAGCAGTTCTTC.

The chain couples TRBV4-2 to TRBJ2-6, with TRBD2 as a possible D gene (5 bases). This CDR3 is built from 16 residues. The germline CDR1 and CDR2 sequences are LGHNA and YNFKEQ. Deletions cut 1 base from V and 2 bases from J, with 9 bases between. The DNA for the CDR3 is TGTGCCAGCAGCCAAGCCGGGGTTGCTGGGGCCAACGTCCTGACTTTC. Protein sequence: CASSQAGVAGANVLTF.

The rearrangement links TRBV25-1 to TRBJ2-7; D tentatively reads TRBD1 or TRBD2 (5 bases each). The CDR3 is 16 amino acids. Trimming took 6 bases from V and 3 from J, leaving 21 bases between them. The germline CDR1 and CDR2 sequences are MGHDK and SYGVNS. The DNA for the CDR3 is TGTGCCAGCAGCGGGGCTCACGGACTTCTTGGCTACGAGCAGTACTTC. It yields the protein CASSGAHGLLGYEQYF.

There are many counts of this clonotype. J is TRBJ2-1 and V is TRBV7-3; maybe TRBD2 (6 bases). This CDR3 spans 15 amino acids. Germline values: CDR1 SGHTA, CDR2 FQGTGA. V lost 2 bases, J lost 7 bases, and 15 bases lay in between. The CDR3 DNA follows: TGTGCCAGCAGCTTAGGGCTAGCGTATCGTAATGAGCAGTTCTTC. Amino acids: CASSLGLAYRNEQFF. The full variable domain, in which reference TRBV7-3 and TRBJ2-1 provide the parts outside the CDR3, is GAGVSQTPSNKVTEKGKYVELRCDPISGHTALYWYRQSLGQGPEFLIYFQGTGAADDSGLPNDRFFAVRPEGSVSTLKIQRTERGDSAVYLCASSLGLAYRNEQFFGPGTRLTVL.

This clonotype was seen at least ten times. The chain uses TRBV7-9 and TRBJ2-6; D ambiguous. The CDR3 extends over 13 amino acids. Germline loops: CDR1 SEHNR, CDR2 FQNEAQ (reference sequence). Trimming shortened V by 5 bases and J by 6 bases, and 8 bases separated the two germline ends. CDR3 loop: CASSPREANVLTF. The DNA for the CDR3 is TGTGCCAGCAGCCCTCGAGAGGCCAACGTCCTGACTTTC.

Ten or more counts support this clonotype. The chain combines TRBV6-1 with TRBJ2-1; no clear D gene. CDR3 length: 13 amino acids. The germline CDR1 and CDR2 sequences are MNHNS and SASEGT. V was shortened by 7 bases and J by 1 base, with 8 bases between the two germline ends. The CDR3 loop is CASTLGSYNEQFF. CDR3 DNA: TGTGCCAGCACCCTGGGATCCTACAATGAGCAGTTCTTC.

This clonotype was detected ten times or more. V is TRBV10-3 and J is TRBJ1-2; D not resolved. V shed 6 bases and J shed 7 bases, with 12 bases lying between them. The CDR3 is 12 amino acids. The germline gives CDR1 ENHRY, CDR2 SYGVKD. As DNA, the CDR3 is TGTGCCATCAGGATGGAAGGAGGTGGCTACACCTTC. Amino acids: CAIRMEGGGYTF.

This clonotype occurred many times. The gene calls are TRBV28 and TRBJ1-2; perhaps TRBD1 as D (6 bases). From germline, CDR1 is MDHEN and CDR2 SYDVKM. Trimming stripped 7 bases from V and 7 bases from J, with 16 bases between. This CDR3 is 13 amino acids long. In nucleotides, the CDR3 is TGTGCCAGCACCCTGGGGGGGGGCGTTGGCTACACCTTC. The encoded protein is CASTLGGGVGYTF.